This record concerns one T cell receptor (beta chain) sequence. Antigen unknown. The record originates from a study of PD-1 blockade in mismatch repair-deficient tumors. Study results and caveats: Rapid post-treatment expansion, then contraction, generally preceding radiologic response, marked tumor-resident clones.

The method was immunoSEQ multiplex PCR; TCRdb's version includes in-frame clones alone and lacks a portion of them. The data hold tens of thousands of clones, with about 82% observed a single time. The germline V and J ends were trimmed by 1 base and 2 bases, with 9 bases remaining between them. The CDR3 has 15 residues. Germline values: CDR1 MNHEY, CDR2 SVGAGI. PCR or immunohistochemistry showed mismatch repair deficiency in every enrolled patient. This chain links TRBV6-5 with TRBJ1-5, with D maybe TRBD1 (5 bases). The sequence was obtained from an adult with mismatch repair-deficient cancer. Specimen: peripheral blood, collected 44 weeks after starting pembrolizumab. CDR3 nucleotides: TGTGCCAGCAGTTACTATCAGGGTGGCAATCAGCCCCAGCATTTT. This sequence encodes CASSYYQGGNQPQHF.